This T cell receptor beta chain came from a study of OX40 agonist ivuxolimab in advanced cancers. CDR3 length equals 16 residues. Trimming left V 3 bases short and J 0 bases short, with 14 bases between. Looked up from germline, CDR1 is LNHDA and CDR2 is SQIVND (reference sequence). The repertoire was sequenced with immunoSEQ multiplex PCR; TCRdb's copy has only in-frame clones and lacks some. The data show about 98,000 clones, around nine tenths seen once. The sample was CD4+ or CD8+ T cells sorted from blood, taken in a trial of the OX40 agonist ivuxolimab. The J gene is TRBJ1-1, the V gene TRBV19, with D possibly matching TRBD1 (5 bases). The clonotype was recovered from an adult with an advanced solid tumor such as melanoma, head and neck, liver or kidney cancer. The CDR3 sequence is CASSIGGGSLNTEAFF. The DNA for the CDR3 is TGTGCCAGTAGTATTGGGGGTGGCAGTTTGAACACTGAAGCTTTCTTT.